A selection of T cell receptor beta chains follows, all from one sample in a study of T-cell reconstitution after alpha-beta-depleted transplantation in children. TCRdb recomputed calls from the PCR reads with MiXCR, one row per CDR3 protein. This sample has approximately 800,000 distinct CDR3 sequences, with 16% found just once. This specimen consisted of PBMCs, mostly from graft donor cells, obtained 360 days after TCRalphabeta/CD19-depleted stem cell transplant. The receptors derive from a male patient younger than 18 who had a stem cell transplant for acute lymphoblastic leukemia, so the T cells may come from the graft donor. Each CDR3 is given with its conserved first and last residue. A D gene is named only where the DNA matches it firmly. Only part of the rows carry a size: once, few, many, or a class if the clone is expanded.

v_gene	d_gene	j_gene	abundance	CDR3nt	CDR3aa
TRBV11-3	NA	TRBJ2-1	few	TGTGCCAGCAGCCCAGCCCCCAGGGTCTCCTACAATGAGCAGTTCTTC	CASSPAPRVSYNEQFF
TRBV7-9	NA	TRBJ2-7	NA	TGTGCCAGCAGCCCCCCCGGGACGTTGAGCTCCTACGAGCAGTACTTC	CASSPPGTLSSYEQYF
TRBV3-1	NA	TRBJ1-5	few	TGTGCCAGCAGCCCCCGGACCGTTGGCCAGCCCCAGCATTTT	CASSPRTVGQPQHF
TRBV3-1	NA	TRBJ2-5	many	TGTGCCAGCAGCGCAGACAGCGGGGAGACCCAGTACTTC	CASSADSGETQYF
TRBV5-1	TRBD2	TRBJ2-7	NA	TGCGCCAGCAGCCGCCTTGTCGTCCGCGGACTAGCGGGAGGGAGAGGGGCCTACGAGCAGTACTTC	CASSRLVVRGLAGGRGAYEQYF
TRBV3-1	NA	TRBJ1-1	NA	TGTGCCAGCAGCCTCCTCCACGGGACTGAAGCTTTCTTT	CASSLLHGTEAFF
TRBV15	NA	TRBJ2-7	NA	TGTGCCACCAGCAGAGCCAACGAGGCAGGCTTTTACGAGCAGTACTTC	CATSRANEAGFYEQYF
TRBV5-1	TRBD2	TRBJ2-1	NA	TGCGCCAGCAGCAACATAGCGGGAGGGCCCGGTGAGCAGTTCTTC	CASSNIAGGPGEQFF
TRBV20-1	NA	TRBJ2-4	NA	TGCAGTGCTAGAGACCTAGCCAAAAACATTCAGTACTTC	CSARDLAKNIQYF
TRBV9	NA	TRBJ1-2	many	TGTGCCAGCAGCGTCTCCAGGGCGCGTGGCTATGGCTACACCTTC	CASSVSRARGYGYTF
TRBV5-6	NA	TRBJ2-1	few	TGTGCCAGCAGCGTGGCCCCCAATGAGCAGTTCTTC	CASSVAPNEQFF
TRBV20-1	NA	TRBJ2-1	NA	TGCAGTGCTAGTGACAGCCTTCGCCTTTTATATGAGCAGTTCTTC	CSASDSLRLLYEQFF
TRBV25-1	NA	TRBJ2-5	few	TGTGCCAGCAGTGAACTGACGGACAGACGGGAGACCCAGTACTTC	CASSELTDRRETQYF
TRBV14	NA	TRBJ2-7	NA	TGTGCCAGCAGCCAAGATCTTCAGGTTTCCTACGAGCAGTACTTC	CASSQDLQVSYEQYF
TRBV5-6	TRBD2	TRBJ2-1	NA	TGTGCCAGCAGCTTGTATTCCAGCGGGGAGACCTACAATGAGCAGTTCTTC	CASSLYSSGETYNEQFF
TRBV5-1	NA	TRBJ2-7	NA	TGCGCCAGCAGCAGCCGACAGTCGTACCTAAGTCCTTCCTACGAGCAGTACTTC	CASSSRQSYLSPSYEQYF
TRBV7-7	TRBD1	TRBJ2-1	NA	TGTGCCAGCAGCCCGAGCCCGGGACAGGTCTACAATGAGCAGTTCTTC	CASSPSPGQVYNEQFF